The rows below give T cell receptor beta chains drawn from one sample of a study of blood T cell repertoires in COVID-19. Sequenced by immunoSEQ multiplex PCR; TCRdb stores in-frame clones only, minus some. This sample carries about 430,000 clones, 80% to 90% of them seen once, and the ten largest clones take around 1.1%. Sequences were obtained from PBMCs or T cells enriched from blood (not recorded which). Receptors were obtained from a man aged 25 to 40 who had recovered from COVID-19. Both conserved end residues are part of each CDR3. The order of the fields is J gene, D gene, clone size, V gene, CDR3 protein, CDR3 DNA. The D gene is left open where the match is weak. A row's size may be missing; if present it is once, few, many or a size class.

j_gene: TRBJ2-3
d_gene: -
abundance: once
v_gene: TRBV23-1
CDR3aa: CASSSWGAGEIPSTDTQYF
CDR3nt: TGCGCCAGCAGTTCCTGGGGGGCGGGAGAAATTCCTAGCACAGATACGCAGTATTTT

j_gene: TRBJ2-3
d_gene: TRBD2
abundance: -
v_gene: TRBV29-1
CDR3aa: CSVDPQAGGMDTQYF
CDR3nt: TGCAGCGTTGATCCTCAGGCGGGAGGGATGGATACGCAGTATTTT

j_gene: TRBJ2-1
d_gene: TRBD2
abundance: -
v_gene: TRBV9
CDR3aa: CASSPTSGSSSYNEQFF
CDR3nt: TGTGCCAGCAGCCCTACTAGCGGGAGTTCTTCATACAATGAGCAGTTCTTC

j_gene: TRBJ2-7
d_gene: -
abundance: -
v_gene: TRBV2
CDR3aa: CASRGGTYEQYF
CDR3nt: TGTGCCAGCAGGGGGGGAACCTACGAGCAGTACTTC

j_gene: TRBJ2-3
d_gene: -
abundance: -
v_gene: TRBV5-4
CDR3aa: CASSSSNFGSTDTQYF
CDR3nt: TGTGCCAGCAGCTCCTCAAATTTCGGGAGCACAGATACGCAGTATTTT

j_gene: TRBJ1-5
d_gene: TRBD1
abundance: few
v_gene: TRBV6-1
CDR3aa: CASSEARQGARWGGNQPQHF
CDR3nt: TGTGCCAGCAGTGAAGCCCGACAGGGGGCGCGTTGGGGTGGCAATCAGCCCCAGCATTTT

j_gene: TRBJ2-1
d_gene: -
abundance: -
v_gene: TRBV2
CDR3aa: CASRGPHEQFF
CDR3nt: TGTGCCAGCAGGGGGCCCCATGAGCAGTTCTTC

j_gene: TRBJ2-7
d_gene: TRBD1
abundance: -
v_gene: TRBV10-3
CDR3aa: CAIRPGQGANEQYF
CDR3nt: TGTGCCATCAGACCGGGACAGGGTGCGAACGAGCAGTACTTC

j_gene: TRBJ2-1
d_gene: -
abundance: -
v_gene: TRBV5-1
CDR3aa: CASSLDRLNEQFF
CDR3nt: TGCGCCAGCAGCTTGGACCGTCTAAATGAGCAGTTCTTC

j_gene: TRBJ2-3
d_gene: TRBD2
abundance: -
v_gene: TRBV7-9
CDR3aa: CASSLVASGPITDTQYF
CDR3nt: TGTGCCAGCAGCTTAGTAGCTAGCGGGCCGATCACAGATACGCAGTATTTT

j_gene: TRBJ2-1
d_gene: TRBD2
abundance: once
v_gene: TRBV19
CDR3aa: CAISGSNYNEQFF
CDR3nt: TGTGCCATTAGCGGGAGTAATTACAATGAGCAGTTCTTC

j_gene: TRBJ2-1
d_gene: TRBD2
abundance: -
v_gene: TRBV5-4
CDR3aa: CASTKGLAGDNEQFF
CDR3nt: TGTGCCAGCACTAAGGGACTAGCGGGAGACAATGAGCAGTTCTTC

j_gene: TRBJ2-7
d_gene: -
abundance: -
v_gene: TRBV6-2/TRBV6-3
CDR3aa: CASSYGDVGGRNRYEQYF
CDR3nt: TGTGCCAGCAGTTACGGGGACGTAGGAGGGAGAAACCGCTACGAGCAGTACTTC

j_gene: TRBJ1-1
d_gene: -
abundance: -
v_gene: TRBV3-1/TRBV3-2
CDR3aa: CASSPPSVGRTEAFF
CDR3nt: TGTGCCAGCAGCCCCCCTTCAGTAGGGAGAACTGAAGCTTTCTTT

j_gene: TRBJ1-4
d_gene: -
abundance: -
v_gene: TRBV19
CDR3aa: CASRDGTPNEKLFF
CDR3nt: TGTGCCAGTAGGGACGGGACACCGAATGAAAAACTGTTTTTT

j_gene: TRBJ2-7
d_gene: TRBD2
abundance: -
v_gene: TRBV28
CDR3aa: CASRRTSGRREQYF
CDR3nt: TGTGCCAGCAGACGGACTAGCGGGAGGCGGGAGCAGTACTTC

j_gene: TRBJ2-7
d_gene: TRBD1
abundance: -
v_gene: TRBV7-8
CDR3aa: CASSPMTGNYEQYF
CDR3nt: TGTGCCAGCAGCCCAATGACAGGGAACTACGAGCAGTACTTC

j_gene: TRBJ2-1
d_gene: TRBD2
abundance: -
v_gene: TRBV19
CDR3aa: CASSRLAGEGSYNEQFF
CDR3nt: TGTGCCAGTAGTCGACTAGCGGGAGAGGGATCCTACAATGAGCAGTTCTTC

j_gene: TRBJ1-4
d_gene: -
abundance: -
v_gene: TRBV20-1
CDR3aa: CSAPINEKLFF
CDR3nt: TGCAGTGCTCCCATTAATGAAAAACTGTTTTTT

j_gene: TRBJ1-2
d_gene: TRBD1
abundance: few
v_gene: TRBV6-5
CDR3aa: CASSYRDSMGGYTF
CDR3nt: TGTGCCAGCAGTTACAGGGACAGTATGGGCGGCTACACCTTC

j_gene: TRBJ2-6
d_gene: -
abundance: -
v_gene: TRBV29-1
CDR3aa: CSARDSGANVLTF
CDR3nt: TGCAGCGCCCGGGACTCTGGGGCCAACGTCCTGACTTTC

j_gene: TRBJ2-2
d_gene: -
abundance: -
v_gene: TRBV5-1
CDR3aa: CASSFGELAGELFF
CDR3nt: TGCGCCAGCAGCTTTGGGGAGTTGGCCGGGGAGCTGTTTTTT

j_gene: TRBJ2-1
d_gene: TRBD2
abundance: -
v_gene: TRBV4-1
CDR3aa: CASSQRLAGPYNEQFF
CDR3nt: TGCGCCAGCAGCCAGCGCCTAGCGGGACCCTACAATGAGCAGTTCTTC

j_gene: TRBJ2-7
d_gene: TRBD1
abundance: -
v_gene: TRBV29-1
CDR3aa: CSVEGVEQGHYEQYF
CDR3nt: TGCAGCGTTGAAGGAGTGGAACAGGGGCACTACGAGCAGTACTTC

j_gene: TRBJ1-5
d_gene: -
abundance: few
v_gene: TRBV28
CDR3aa: CASRLGGSNQPQHF
CDR3nt: TGTGCCAGCAGACTGGGGGGTAGCAATCAGCCCCAGCATTTT